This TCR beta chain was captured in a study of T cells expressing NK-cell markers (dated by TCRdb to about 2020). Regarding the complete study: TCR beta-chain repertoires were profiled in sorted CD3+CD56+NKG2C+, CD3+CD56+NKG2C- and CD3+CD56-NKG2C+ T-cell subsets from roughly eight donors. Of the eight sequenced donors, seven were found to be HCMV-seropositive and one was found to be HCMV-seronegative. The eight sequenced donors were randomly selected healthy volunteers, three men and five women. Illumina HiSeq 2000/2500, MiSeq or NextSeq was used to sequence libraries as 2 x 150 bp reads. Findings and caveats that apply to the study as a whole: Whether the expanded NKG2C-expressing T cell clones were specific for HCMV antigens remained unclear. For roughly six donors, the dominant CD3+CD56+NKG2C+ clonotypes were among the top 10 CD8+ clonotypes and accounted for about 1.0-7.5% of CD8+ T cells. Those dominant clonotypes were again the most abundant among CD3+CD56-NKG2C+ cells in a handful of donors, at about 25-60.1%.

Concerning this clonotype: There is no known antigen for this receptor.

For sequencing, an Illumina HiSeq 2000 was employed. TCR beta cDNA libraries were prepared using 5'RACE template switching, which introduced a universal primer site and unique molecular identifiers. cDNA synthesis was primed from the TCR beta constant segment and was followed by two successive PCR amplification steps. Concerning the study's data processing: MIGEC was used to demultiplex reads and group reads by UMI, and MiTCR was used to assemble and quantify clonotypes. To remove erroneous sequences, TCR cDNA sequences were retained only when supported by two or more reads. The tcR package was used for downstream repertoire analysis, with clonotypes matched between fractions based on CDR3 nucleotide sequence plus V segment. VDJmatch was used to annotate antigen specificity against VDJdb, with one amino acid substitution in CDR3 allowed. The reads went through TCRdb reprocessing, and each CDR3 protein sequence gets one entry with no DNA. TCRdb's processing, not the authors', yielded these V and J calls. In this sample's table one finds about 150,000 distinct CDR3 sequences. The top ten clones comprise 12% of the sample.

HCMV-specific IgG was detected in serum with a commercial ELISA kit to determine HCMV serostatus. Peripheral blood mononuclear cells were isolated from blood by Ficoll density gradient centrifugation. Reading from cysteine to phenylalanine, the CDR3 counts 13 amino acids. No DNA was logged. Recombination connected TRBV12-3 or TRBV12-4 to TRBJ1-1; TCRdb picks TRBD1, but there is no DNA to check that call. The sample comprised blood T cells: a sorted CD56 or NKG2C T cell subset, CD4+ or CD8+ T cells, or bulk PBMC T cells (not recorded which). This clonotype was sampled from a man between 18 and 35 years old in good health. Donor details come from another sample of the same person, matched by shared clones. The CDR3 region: CALHLTGGTEAFF.